This T cell receptor beta chain emerged from a study of T cells after yellow fever vaccination. The sample holds a few counts of this clonotype. TCRdb analysed the 5' RACE reads with MiXCR anew, one entry per CDR3 protein. The sample has some 500,000 distinct CDR3 sequences, about 13% seen once. The source material was PBMCs, sampled on the day of the yellow fever booster vaccination. The sequence was obtained from a man aged 25-40 years who received the YFV17D yellow fever vaccine.

DNA for the CDR3: TGCAGTGCCCCCCCGACTAGCGCAGATCTCACAGATACGCAGTATTTT. Translated, it gives CSAPPTSADLTDTQYF. This rearrangement joins TRBV20-1 to TRBJ2-3; 8 bases agree with TRBD2. The CDR3 totals 16 residues. The germline gives CDR1 DFQATT, CDR2 SNEGSKA (reference sequence). V was clipped by 6 bases and J by 2 bases; unmatched bases: 13.